A selection of T cell receptor beta chains follows, all from one sample in a study of cytomegalovirus exposure and HLA in healthy donors. Data came from immunoSEQ multiplex PCR; TCRdb stores just in-frame clones and leaves some out. The data hold about 100,000 clones, with 79% observed a single time. Sequenced: PBMCs. All receptors derive from a female donor in good health and CMV-seropositive. Each CDR3 is given with its conserved first and last residue.

J | V | CDR3
TRBJ2-2 | TRBV19 | CASIQIAGNTGELFF
TRBJ2-2 | TRBV30 | CAWKVQGANTGELFF
TRBJ1-5 | TRBV2 | CASSEADRGRRNQPQHF
TRBJ1-4 | TRBV6-1 | CASSETGGTNEKLFF
TRBJ2-1 | TRBV9 | CASSVLAGGPSYNEQFF
TRBJ2-1 | TRBV5-1 | CASSRTGQNYNEQFF
TRBJ2-5 | TRBV19 | CASSLGGMVATQETQYF
TRBJ2-5 | TRBV2 | CASSREETQYF
TRBJ1-1 | TRBV5-1 | CASSFSVESWATEAFF
TRBJ2-3 | TRBV5-1 | CASRRAAGADTQYF
TRBJ2-1 | TRBV14 | CASSQDRRWGSGGGEQFF
TRBJ1-3 | TRBV28 | CASNAGSTGNTIYF
TRBJ1-1 | TRBV18 | CASSDRPPEAFF
TRBJ1-2 | TRBV5-1 | CASSLQGRGYTF
TRBJ2-4 | TRBV10-3 | CAILGLAEAIAKNIQYF
. | TRBV7-8 | CASSLLAGVYEQYF
TRBJ1-1 | TRBV7-9 | CASSPQTGRNTEAFF
TRBJ2-1 | TRBV5-1 | CASSPRLAGASFNEQFF
TRBJ1-3 | TRBV4-3 | CASSQEAGSRATPFGNTIYF
TRBJ2-1 | TRBV5-5 | CASSHTGIQVGNEQFF
TRBJ2-7 | TRBV30 | CAWNTGLAYEQYF
TRBJ1-3 | TRBV7-2 | CASSPPHANTIYF
TRBJ1-3 | TRBV7-9 | CASSLAPGQSSGNTIYF
TRBJ1-3 | TRBV11-2 | CASRLDSLSGNTIYF
TRBJ1-5 | TRBV5-6 | CASSFQGTYSNQPQHF
TRBJ2-7 | TRBV11-3 | CASSRSGTSSYEQYF
TRBJ2-3 | TRBV5-1 | CASSLDSGIRTDTQYF
TRBJ1-5 | TRBV10-3 | CAISGGGGNQPQHF
TRBJ1-1 | TRBV5-6 | CASSSQGIYTEAFF
TRBJ2-5 | TRBV25-1 | CASGPSGGVQETQYF
TRBJ2-7 | TRBV15 | CATSREGSTYEQYF
TRBJ2-1 | TRBV9 | CASSPLGSSGGLNEQFF
TRBJ2-6 | TRBV5-6 | CASSFPASGANGLTF
TRBJ2-2 | TRBV7-2 | CASSQSRGTGELFF
TRBJ2-6 | TRBV12-1 | CASSQGALSGANVLTF
TRBJ1-2 | TRBV18 | CASSPATDSLPYGYTF
TRBJ1-5 | TRBV6-1 | CASSSRQSNQPQHF
TRBJ1-2 | TRBV5-5 | CASNPHGSDRGNYGYTF
TRBJ2-3 | TRBV5-4 | CASSLDRGGFGDTQYF
TRBJ2-7 | TRBV15 | CATSLGLGNSYEQYF
TRBJ2-7 | TRBV6-1 | CASSRGTGTPYEQYF
TRBJ1-2 | TRBV7-9 | CASSPPGRFYGYTF
TRBJ1-2 | TRBV5-5 | CASSPRDYGYTF
TRBJ1-4 | TRBV5-1 | CASSLAGRPGEKLFF
TRBJ2-7 | TRBV7-3 | CASSLQGGEQYF
TRBJ2-7 | TRBV30 | CAWSRPGSGIYEQYF
TRBJ1-1 | TRBV7-9 | CSSSLALGGTEAFF
TRBJ2-7 | TRBV10-2 | CASSALAGTYEQYF
TRBJ2-2 | TRBV5-1 | CASSPREGNTGELFF
TRBJ1-6 | TRBV30 | CAWSRTSWIESYNSPLHF
TRBJ2-3 | TRBV7-2 | CASSRSGPTTDTQYF
TRBJ1-5 | TRBV2 | CASSQGGGGNQPQHF
TRBJ2-5 | TRBV5-5 | CASSSAGVGETQYF
TRBJ1-2 | TRBV5-4 | CASSLGTGTNYGYTF